This TCR beta chain was identified during a study of blood T cell repertoires in COVID-19. J gave up 1 base and V 11 bases, and 12 bases lay outside the gene matches. Germline V gene sequence: CDR1 MNHEY, CDR2 SVGAGI. CDR3 length: 15 amino acids. Produced via immunoSEQ multiplex PCR; TCRdb's table is partial and in-frame only. The table shows roughly 190,000 clones, with 88% occurring only once. The chain combines TRBV6-5 with TRBJ2-3, with TRBD2 matching over 7 bases. The sequenced sample was peripheral blood. The sequence was collected from a man aged 35 to 55 with active or convalescent COVID-19. CDR3 loop: CACRLARQRTDTQYF. The CDR3, as DNA: TGTGCCTGCCGACTAGCCAGACAACGCACAGATACGCAGTATTTT.